A single sample is the source of the 27 T cell receptor beta chains below, sequenced in a study of blood T cell repertoires in COVID-19. Sequencing used immunoSEQ multiplex PCR; TCRdb keeps in-frame clones, though not all of them. The sample has 150,000 to 200,000 clones; approximately 91% are singletons. Specimen: peripheral blood. These TCRs come from an older man with active or convalescent COVID-19.

The chain combines TRBV4-3 with TRBJ1-6, with 7 positions matching TRBD1. J was trimmed by 7 bases and V by 4 bases; bases with no gene match: 10. Germline V CDR1 and CDR2: LGHNA, YSLEER. The CDR3 is 16 amino acids. The CDR3 sequence is CASSRAQGISNSPLHF. DNA for the CDR3: TGCGCCAGCAGCCGTGCACAGGGGATTTCGAATTCACCCCTCCACTTT.

This chain connects TRBV7-9 to TRBJ2-4; D may be TRBD2 (6 bases). V was clipped by 3 bases and J by 2 bases, with 11 bases between them. Germline V gives CDR1 SEHNR, CDR2 FQNEAQ (reference sequence). The CDR3 loop spans 15 amino acids. The CDR3 here is CASSFGEVSKNIQYF. The CDR3 coding sequence is TGTGCCAGCAGCTTCGGGGAGGTGTCCAAAAACATTCAGTACTTC.

This clone was detected once. The chain is built from TRBV29-1 and TRBJ1-1; no clear D. The CDR3 is made up of 13 amino acids. Per germline, CDR1 SQVTM and CDR2 ANQGSEA. The ends were cut back, 2 bases at V and 0 bases at J, with 7 bases in the middle. CDR3 sequence: CSVERRMNTEAFF. The CDR3, as DNA: TGCAGCGTTGAAAGGAGAATGAACACTGAAGCTTTCTTT.

This clone showed up just a few times. The V call is TRBV7-9, the J call TRBJ2-5; TRBD1 matches 8 bases. CDR1 SEHNR and CDR2 FQNEAQ come from the germline V gene (reference sequence). Losses at the gene ends were 1 base for V and 5 bases for J; bases not matched to a gene: 9. CDR3 length equals 16 residues. The CDR3 sequence is CASSLEQDRGMETQYF. The CDR3 nucleotides read TGTGCCAGCAGCTTAGAGCAAGACAGGGGAATGGAGACCCAGTACTTC.

V and J are TRBV12-3 or TRBV12-4 and TRBJ1-4, with D unresolved. The CDR3 has 13 residues. V was cut by 6 bases and J by 4 bases, with 9 bases left in between. The CDR3 region has the DNA TGTGCCAGCAGGAGGGCCGTTAATGAAAAACTGTTTTTT. It yields the protein CASRRAVNEKLFF.

The rearrangement uses TRBV5-1 and TRBJ2-1, with 7 bases that match TRBD2. CDR3 length: 15 amino acids. J lost 10 bases, V lost 0 bases, and 10 bases had no gene match. CDR1 is SGHRS and CDR2 is YFSETQ in the germline V gene. The CDR3 sequence: CASSLDNGLVGEQFF. In DNA, the CDR3 is TGCGCCAGCAGCTTGGATAACGGACTAGTAGGGGAGCAGTTCTTC.

The chain joins TRBV4-3 to TRBJ2-1; D unresolved. V dropped 0 bases and J dropped 6 bases, with 9 bases sitting between them. Per germline, CDR1 LGHNA and CDR2 YSLEER. The CDR3 loop spans 14 amino acids. The CDR3 spells CASSQDRYVNEQFF. The DNA for the CDR3 is TGCGCCAGCAGCCAAGACAGATATGTCAATGAGCAGTTCTTC.

V gene TRBV18 combines with J gene TRBJ2-5, with 9 bases fitting TRBD1. CDR3 size: 15 residues. Trimming cost V 6 bases and J 1 base; bases outside gene matches: 6. The germline V gene encodes CDR1 KGHSH and CDR2 LQKENI. CDR3 in amino acids: CASSRDREAQETQYF. The CDR3 coding sequence is TGTGCCAGCTCTCGGGACAGGGAAGCCCAAGAGACCCAGTACTTC. The entire variable domain, with the rest obtained from reference TRBV18 and TRBJ2-5, is as follows: NAGVMQNPRHLVRRRGQEARLRCSPMKGHSHVYWYRQLPEEGLKFMVYLQKENIIDESGMPKERFSAEFPKEGPSILRIQQVVRGDSAAYFCASSRDREAQETQYFGPGTRLLVL.

The gene calls are TRBV27 and TRBJ1-6; TRBD1 aligns across 9 bases. This CDR3 contains 15 residues. CDR1 and CDR2 from the germline V gene are MNHEY and SMNVEV (reference sequence). V was clipped by 7 bases and J by 7 bases; unmatched bases: 8. The chain's CDR3 is CASTLTGTGNSPLHF. CDR3 DNA: TGTGCCAGCACCTTAACCGGGACAGGGAATTCACCCCTCCACTTT.

The rearrangement joins TRBV29-1 to TRBJ2-5, with a possible D match to TRBD2 (7 bases). Germline CDR1 is SQVTM and CDR2 is ANQGSEA. The CDR3 spans 11 residues. V lost 4 bases, J lost 9 bases, and 12 bases lay in between. Here the CDR3 DNA reads TGCAGCGTTGGGGGGGGCCAACCCCAGTACTTC. Its protein is CSVGGGQPQYF.

The chain employs TRBV6-6 and TRBJ2-7; 11 positions agree with TRBD1. The CDR3 is made up of 14 amino acids. J gave up 6 bases and V 6 bases, and 7 bases lay outside the gene matches. Germline CDR1 reads MNHNY; CDR2 reads SVGAGI (reference sequence). The CDR3 is CASSSGTGGSEQYF. Here the CDR3 DNA reads TGTGCCAGCAGCTCCGGGACAGGGGGGTCCGAGCAGTACTTC.

This chain uses TRBV15 with TRBJ2-1; 8 bases line up with TRBD1. The CDR3 covers 16 residues. The V segment lost 1 base and the J segment 5 bases; nucleotides outside the gene matches: 7. In germline, CDR1 is LNHNV, CDR2 YYDKDF (reference sequence). The DNA of the CDR3 is TGTGCCACCAGCAGAGTGGGCAGGGGGCCTGACAATGAGCAGTTCTTC. It is translated as CATSRVGRGPDNEQFF.

The V call is TRBV7-2, the J call TRBJ2-5; 9 bases line up with TRBD1. CDR1 SGHTA and CDR2 FQGNSA come from the germline V gene. The V and J ends lost 5 bases and 5 bases, in that order; junction bases with no gene match: 15. The CDR3 has 17 residues. The CDR3 is CASSTAGQGMIWETQYF. For the CDR3, the DNA is TGTGCCAGCAGCACAGCTGGACAGGGGATGATCTGGGAGACCCAGTACTTC.

This chain links TRBV7-2 with TRBJ2-1, with D possibly being TRBD2 (5 bases). Trimming took 3 bases from V and 4 from J, leaving 10 bases between them. This CDR3 contains 14 residues. Germline V CDR1 and CDR2: SGHTA, FQGNSA. The CDR3 protein is CASSFTRRYNEQFF. CDR3 coding DNA: TGTGCCAGCAGCTTTACCAGGAGGTACAATGAGCAGTTCTTC.

The chain has TRBV29-1 and TRBJ2-1; the match to TRBD2 covers 16 bases. Germline V gene lookup returns CDR1 SQVTM and CDR2 ANQGSEA. The V segment lost 7 bases and the J segment 16 bases; nucleotides outside the gene matches: 7. CDR3 length equals 12 residues. CDR3 nucleotides: TGCAGCGGGGGACTAGCGGGAGGGCCAGGCTTCTTC. Residues: CSGGLAGGPGFF.

This clone appeared a single time. The chain joins TRBV7-2 to TRBJ2-2; D possibly corresponds to TRBD1 (5 bases). The ends were cut back, 7 bases at V and 6 bases at J, with 18 bases in the middle. This CDR3 spans 15 amino acids. Germline CDR1 is SGHTA and CDR2 is FQGNSA. CDR3 sequence (DNA): TGTGCCAGCACCCACACGACAGAAAACCCCGGGGAGCTGTTTTTT. Encoded protein: CASTHTTENPGELFF.

The V and J genes are TRBV5-6 and TRBJ2-3, with D perhaps TRBD1 (5 bases). The length of the CDR3 is 18 residues. Germline CDR1 reads SGHDT; CDR2 reads YYEEEE. The germline V and J ends were trimmed by 4 bases and 3 bases, with 24 bases remaining between them. This CDR3 reads CASSPGPLPQVLTDTQYF. CDR3 in DNA: TGTGCCAGCAGCCCCGGACCTCTCCCACAGGTTTTGACAGATACGCAGTATTTT.

CDR3 DNA: TGTGCCAGCAGTATGACTAGCGGGACCCAAGAGACCCAGTACTTC. Its protein product is CASSMTSGTQETQYF. The chain carries TRBV5-6 and TRBJ2-5, with 11 positions matching TRBD2. The germline CDR1 and CDR2 sequences are SGHDT and YYEEEE. Trimming at V came to 5 bases and at J to 1 base, leaving 4 bases not matched to a gene. The CDR3 length is 15 residues.

J is TRBJ1-3 and V is TRBV5-4; D is possibly TRBD1 (5 bases). The CDR3 extends over 15 amino acids. Germline loops: CDR1 SGHNT, CDR2 YYREEE (reference sequence). V lost 1 base and J 1 base, leaving 9 bases between the germline ends. CDR3 sequence (DNA): TGTGCCAGCAGCTTGCTTGGGGGGTCTGGAAACACCATATATTTT. Encoded protein: CASSLLGGSGNTIYF.

The chain joins TRBV5-1 to TRBJ2-3; D is undetermined. V lost 1 base to trimming and J lost 0 bases, with 15 bases between them. Germline V gene data show CDR1 as SGHRS and CDR2 as YFSETQ. The CDR3 runs to 17 residues. CDR3 DNA: TGCGCCAGCAGCTTGACCCCCCTTTTGCAGAGCACAGATACGCAGTATTTT. Protein: CASSLTPLLQSTDTQYF. The entire variable domain, with the rest obtained from reference TRBV5-1 and TRBJ2-3, is as follows: KAGVTQTPRYLIKTRGQQVTLSCSPISGHRSVSWYQQTPGQGLQFLFEYFSETQRNKGNFPGRFSGRQFSNSRSEMNVSTLELGDSALYLCASSLTPLLQSTDTQYFGPGTRLTVL.

In this sample, this clone turned up once. V and J are TRBV6-2 or TRBV6-3 and TRBJ2-5; 7 bases align to TRBD2. CDR1 is MNHEY, CDR2 SVGEGT, per germline. The junction had 5 bases not matched to a gene; V was cut back by 0 bases and J by 4 bases. There are 15 residues in the CDR3. The CDR3 bases are TGTGCCAGCAGTTACTCGAGAGGGAGGGGAGAGACCCAGTACTTC. Protein product: CASSYSRGRGETQYF.

The CDR3 DNA reads TGTGCCAGCTCATCGGGAACTAGCACAGATACGCAGTATTTT. This codes for CASSSGTSTDTQYF. The V gene is TRBV18, the J gene TRBJ2-3; TRBD2 is a possible D gene (5 bases). Trimming removed 5 bases at V and 0 bases at J, with 9 bases between. The CDR3 is made up of 14 amino acids. Germline CDR1 reads KGHSH; CDR2 reads LQKENI.

This chain links TRBV27 with TRBJ2-1; the match to TRBD2 covers 7 bases. J gave up 8 bases and V 3 bases, and 10 bases lay outside the gene matches. Germline V gives CDR1 MNHEY, CDR2 SMNVEV (reference sequence). The CDR3 runs to 15 residues. The DNA for the CDR3 is TGTGCCAGCAGTTTTCGCGGCGGGAGTATCTATGAGCAGTTCTTC. Translation gives CASSFRGGSIYEQFF.

The J gene is TRBJ1-2, the V gene TRBV5-1, with a tentative D call TRBD1 (5 bases). Germline lookup yields CDR1 SGHRS and CDR2 YFSETQ. With 5 bases removed from V and 0 bases from J, the gap between germline ends came to 14 bases. This CDR3 region has 15 residues. CDR3 in amino acids: CASSGMGGANYGYTF. The CDR3 DNA sequence: TGCGCCAGCAGTGGGATGGGGGGAGCTAACTATGGCTACACCTTC.

V gene TRBV13 combines with J gene TRBJ2-7; D is possibly TRBD1 (6 bases). This CDR3 comprises 14 residues. V was clipped by 0 bases and J by 2 bases, with 8 bases between them. Germline CDR1 and CDR2: PRHDT and FYEKMQ (reference sequence). In nucleotides, the CDR3 is TGTGCCAGCAGCTTAGGACAGGGAACCTACGAGCAGTACTTC. It encodes CASSLGQGTYEQYF.

The V and J genes are TRBV1 and TRBJ2-2; the table's D call, TRBD2, has no DNA check behind it. TRBV1 is a pseudogene segment. The CDR3 extends over 17 amino acids. The CDR3 DNA sequence: TGCACCAGCAGCCAAGATTTACGGGAGGGCCGCACCGGGGAGCTGTTTTTT. Translated, it gives CTSSQDLREGRTGELFF.

The chain employs TRBV5-1 and TRBJ1-6, with TRBD1 matching 8 bases. CDR1 and CDR2 (germline): SGHRS, YFSETQ. V lost 4 bases, J lost 16 bases, and 4 bases stayed unmatched. CDR3 size: 11 residues. CDR3 sequence reads: CASSAGQGLHF. As DNA, the CDR3 is TGCGCCAGCAGCGCTGGACAGGGACTCCACTTT.